A selection of T cell receptor beta chains follows, all from one sample in a study of T cell clones after liver transplantation. Sequenced by immunoSEQ multiplex PCR; TCRdb stores in-frame clones only, minus some. Of more than 45,000 clones listed, about 71% were seen once; the top ten hold about 3%. This sample comprised CD4+ T cells from blood, obtained at the approximately 16-month timepoint. These TCRs come from a human patient who received a liver transplant. Some T cells may be transferred from the graft donor. The CDR3 runs from the conserved cysteine through the conserved F or W. The D gene is left open where the match is weak. Clone size is not always given. Where it is, it says once, few, many or a class for expanded clones.

j_call | v_call | d_call | clone_size | cdr3_nt | cdr3_aa
TRBJ2-7 | TRBV2 | TRBD1 | - | TGTGCCAGCAACCGGGACAGGGGTAACTACGAGCAGTACTTC | CASNRDRGNYEQYF
TRBJ1-2 | TRBV28 | - | few | TGTGCCAGCAGTTTAGGTGACCGGAACTATGGCTACACCTTC | CASSLGDRNYGYTF
TRBJ1-4 | TRBV28 | TRBD1 | - | TGTGCCACCGACAGGGGTCGGGAAAAACTGTTTTTT | CATDRGREKLFF
TRBJ1-1 | TRBV18 | - | - | TGTGCCAGCTCATTGAGAGGGGGTGGAAACACTGAAGCTTTCTTT | CASSLRGGGNTEAFF
TRBJ1-1 | TRBV6-6 | - | - | TGTGCCAGCAGTGGAGGAAGGAACACTGAAGCTTTCTTT | CASSGGRNTEAFF
TRBJ1-5 | TRBV19 | TRBD1 | - | TGTGCCACCCGGGACAGGGGTGACCAGCCCCAGCATTTT | CATRDRGDQPQHF
TRBJ2-7 | TRBV27 | - | - | TGTGCCAGCAGTTTAGGGGGTAGCTCCTACGAGCAGTACTTC | CASSLGGSSYEQYF
TRBJ1-1 | TRBV7-2 | TRBD1 | many | TGTGCCAGCAGCTTGGGAACAGGGGACACTGAAGCTTTCTTT | CASSLGTGDTEAFF
TRBJ2-2 | TRBV5-1 | TRBD2 | once | TGCGCCAGCAGCTTGACTAGCGACACCGGGGAGCTGTTTTTT | CASSLTSDTGELFF
TRBJ1-1 | TRBV10-1 | - | - | TGCGCCAGCAGCCGGACAGCGGATATGAACACTGAAGCTTTCTTT | CASSRTADMNTEAFF
TRBJ2-2 | TRBV19 | TRBD1 | few | TGTGCCAGTAGGGGACAGGGTCCCGGGGAGCTGTTTTTT | CASRGQGPGELFF
TRBJ2-7 | TRBV7-2 | TRBD2 | - | TGTGCCAGCAGCTCTGAAAGCGGGGGAACCTACGAGCAGTACTTC | CASSSESGGTYEQYF
TRBJ1-3 | TRBV6-5 | TRBD1 | - | TGTGCCAGCAGTCCAGGGGGGGGTGGAAACACCATATATTTT | CASSPGGGGNTIYF
TRBJ2-5 | TRBV11-3 | - | - | TGTGCCAGCACCGGAGTATCGTACCAAGAGACCCAGTACTTC | CASTGVSYQETQYF
TRBJ1-2 | TRBV2 | - | once | TGTGCCAGCAGTGAATTGGGTCTGGCCGGCTACACCTTC | CASSELGLAGYTF
TRBJ2-3 | TRBV15 | - | - | TGTGCCACCAGCAGAGATCAGTTTAAAACAGATACGCAGTATTTT | CATSRDQFKTDTQYF
TRBJ2-3 | TRBV7-2 | TRBD1 | - | TGTGCCAGCAGCTTAGTGGGGGACAGGGGAGATACGCAGTATTTT | CASSLVGDRGDTQYF
TRBJ2-2 | TRBV25-1 | - | - | TGTGCCAGCAGTGAATATGAAGGCGGGGAGCTGTTTTTT | CASSEYEGGELFF
TRBJ2-3 | TRBV25-1 | - | - | TGTGCCAGCAGTAGAGGAGGACAGACCACAGATACGCAGTATTTT | CASSRGGQTTDTQYF
TRBJ1-1 | TRBV6-5 | - | - | TGTGCCACCAGGGGCGGCCCTATGAACACTGAAGCTTTCTTT | CATRGGPMNTEAFF
TRBJ2-5 | TRBV7-2 | - | - | TGTGCCAGCAGCGTCGTCCAGAGGGAGACCCAGTACTTC | CASSVVQRETQYF
TRBJ2-3 | TRBV18 | TRBD1 | - | TGTGCCAGCTCAACGAACAGGGGACGGACAGATACGCAGTATTTT | CASSTNRGRTDTQYF
TRBJ2-2 | TRBV5-1 | TRBD2 | - | TGCGCCAGCAGCTTGACGGGACTAGCGGGGGCCCGGGGCGGGGAGCTGTTTTTT | CASSLTGLAGARGGELFF
TRBJ2-3 | TRBV5-8 | TRBD2 | - | TGTGCCAGCAGCTTGGGGGGGACTAGCGGGAGCACAGATACGCAGTATTTT | CASSLGGTSGSTDTQYF
TRBJ1-2 | TRBV28 | - | - | TGTGCCAGCAGGGGTTTGAACTATGGCTACACCTTC | CASRGLNYGYTF
TRBJ2-1 | TRBV5-1 | TRBD2 | - | TGCGCCAGCAGCGGTGGGACTAGCGGGATCCATGAGCAGTTCTTC | CASSGGTSGIHEQFF
TRBJ1-6 | TRBV19 | - | - | TGTGCCAGTAGGAAAGGGACTAATTCACCCCTCCACTTT | CASRKGTNSPLHF
TRBJ2-1 | TRBV5-4 | TRBD2 | - | TGTGCCAGCAGCTTGCCGCTGACTAGCGAGCAGTTCTTC | CASSLPLTSEQFF
TRBJ1-6 | TRBV7-2 | TRBD1 | - | TGTGCCAGCAGCTTAGCGGGACAGGGGGCCTATTCACCCCTCCACTTT | CASSLAGQGAYSPLHF
TRBJ1-5 | TRBV19 | - | - | TGTGCCAGTAGTGACAGCGGCAATCAGCCCCAGCATTTT | CASSDSGNQPQHF
TRBJ1-1 | TRBV6-6 | - | few | TGTGCCAGCAGTTCACGGACCGTCCCTCGGAAAGCTTTCTTT | CASSSRTVPRKAFF
TRBJ2-5 | TRBV28 | TRBD1 | - | TGTGCCAGCAGTCGATACAGGGGGCTTCGGGAAGAGACCCAGTACTTC | CASSRYRGLREETQYF
TRBJ2-7 | TRBV27 | TRBD2 | - | TGTGCCAGCAGTCCCCGACTAGCGGGGGATTTTGAGCAGTACTTC | CASSPRLAGDFEQYF
TRBJ2-2 | TRBV10-2 | - | - | TGCGCCAGCAGTGAGCTGCTTCCCACCGGAGAGCTGTTTTTT | CASSELLPTGELFF
TRBJ2-3 | TRBV7-2 | TRBD2 | - | TGTGCCAGCAGCTTAGGAGCGGGGGGGCCAGATACGCAGTATTTT | CASSLGAGGPDTQYF
TRBJ1-1 | TRBV6-5 | - | - | TGTGCCAGCAGTTATATACAGAGCACTGAAGCTTTCTTT | CASSYIQSTEAFF
TRBJ1-1 | TRBV15 | - | - | TGTGCCACCAGCAGATCACAGTGGAACACTGAAGCTTTCTTT | CATSRSQWNTEAFF
TRBJ2-3 | TRBV6-1 | - | few | TGTGCCAGCAGTGAAGTGGGGGGCCCCACAGATACGCAGTATTTT | CASSEVGGPTDTQYF
TRBJ1-3 | TRBV19 | - | medium-sized | TGTGCCAGTAGTATTGCAGGGATGGGAAACACCATATATTTT | CASSIAGMGNTIYF
TRBJ2-3 | TRBV6-1 | - | - | TGTGCCAGCAGTAAAGAGGGAAGCAGGACAGATACGCAGTATTTT | CASSKEGSRTDTQYF
TRBJ2-5 | TRBV6-1 | - | - | TGTGCCAGCAGTGAAGCGTTGCCGGGGCAAAAGGAGACCCAGTACTTC | CASSEALPGQKETQYF
TRBJ1-6 | TRBV6-4 | - | - | TGTGCCAGCAGTGACAGGGCATCCTATAATTCACCCCTCCACTTT | CASSDRASYNSPLHF
TRBJ1-3 | TRBV29-1 | - | - | TGCAGCGTCTGGACAGCGGGAAACACCATATATTTT | CSVWTAGNTIYF
TRBJ1-5 | TRBV19 | - | - | TGTGCCAGTAGACCATTTAAGGGGATTTGGAATCAGCCCCAGCATTTT | CASRPFKGIWNQPQHF
TRBJ1-1 | TRBV9 | TRBD1 | - | TGTGCCAGCACTAGGGGGCAGAACACTGAAGCTTTCTTT | CASTRGQNTEAFF
TRBJ2-2 | TRBV10-1 | TRBD2 | - | TGCGCCAGCAGTGAGTCCGCGGGAGGCGCCCCCGGGGAGCTGTTTTTT | CASSESAGGAPGELFF
TRBJ1-5 | TRBV15 | TRBD1 | - | TGTGCCACGTCCCTCGGCAGGGGGCTTCCATATAGCAATCAGCCCCAGCATTTT | CATSLGRGLPYSNQPQHF
TRBJ2-1 | TRBV28 | TRBD2 | - | TGTGCCAGCACCCTGCCCCTAGCGGGAGTGTCTGAGCAGTTCTTC | CASTLPLAGVSEQFF
TRBJ2-5 | TRBV5-1 | - | - | TGCGCCAGCAGCTTGGGTGCCTTTGGGCAAGAGACCCAGTACTTC | CASSLGAFGQETQYF
TRBJ2-7 | TRBV6-1 | - | once | TGTGCCAGCAGTGCCTGGGACATCACCCTCTCCTACGAGCAGTACTTC | CASSAWDITLSYEQYF
TRBJ1-5 | TRBV28 | TRBD1 | - | TGTGCCAGCAGTGACCGGGACAGGGGGCGTTCAAGCAATCAGCCCCAGCATTTT | CASSDRDRGRSSNQPQHF
TRBJ2-5 | TRBV5-1 | - | - | TGCGCCAGCAGGGGGGTACCTGGTCTACAAGAGACCCAGTACTTC | CASRGVPGLQETQYF
TRBJ1-5 | TRBV6-5 | - | - | TGTGCCAGCACCAACAGGGATAGCAATCAGCCCCAGCATTTT | CASTNRDSNQPQHF
TRBJ1-2 | TRBV30 | - | - | TGTGCCTGGACTCGAGATGAGGGCAGCGACTATGGCTACACCTTC | CAWTRDEGSDYGYTF